This T cell receptor beta chain was recorded in a study of beta chain bispecific antibodies for T cell cancers. Overall study: Surface TRBV12 (TRBV12-3) was on Jurkat, TRBV5-5 on HPB-ALL. Study-level results: Normal T cells contributed less of the targeted TRBV signal than the leukemia cells did. TRBV5-5 signal dropped around 98% after anti-TRBV5-5; TRBV5-6 dropped almost 93%.

This clonotype came up many times. Its antigen is unknown. T cells were expanded from blood mononuclear cells for 2 to 4 days with anti-CD3 OKT3 or CD3/CD28 beads. Some 5 x 10^4 normal T cells were cocultured with some 5 x 10^4 target cells and bispecific antibody. V shed 0 bases and J shed 5 bases, with 19 bases lying between them. The germline V gene has CDR1 MNHEY and CDR2 SVGAGI. CDR3 length equals 17 residues. TCRdb recomputed calls from the 5' RACE reads with MiXCR, one row per CDR3 protein. The table includes about 9,000 distinct CDR3 sequences, around 2.3% detected once. The starting material was T cells from a healthy donor cultured with Jurkat leukemia cells, obtained from a culture containing an anti-CD19 bispecific antibody. This sequence was found in a human donor in good health. Some clones in this sample may be carry-over from other donors' samples. The chain has TRBV6-5 and TRBJ2-5; D may be TRBD2 (6 bases). The CDR3: CASSYSERGGETETQYF. The CDR3 DNA reads TGTGCCAGCAGTTACTCGGAACGGGGCGGGGAGACGGAGACCCAGTACTTC.